The 21 T cell receptor beta chains reported below all come from one sample, sequenced in a study of cytomegalovirus exposure and HLA in healthy donors (dated by TCRdb to about 2017). Libraries were built with the immunoSEQ multiplex PCR assay. TCRdb holds this immuneACCESS table with in-frame rearrangements only. Some clones are missing; in checked studies, unresolved V genes explain under half, and the rest has no known cause. The sample table records approximately 220,000 clones; approximately 87% of these occur just once. About 3% of the sample is held by the ten biggest clonotypes. The source material was PBMCs. Receptor source: a man younger than 30 in good health and CMV-seronegative.

This clone showed up just once. V gene TRBV6-1 combines with J gene TRBJ1-6; 7 bases line up with TRBD1. Germline V gene sequence: CDR1 MNHNS, CDR2 SASEGT. The CDR3 runs to 14 residues. The CDR3 spells CASLRGDRSSPLHF. CDR3 nucleotide sequence: TGTGCTAGCCTTAGGGGGGACAGATCCTCACCCCTCCACTTT.

The J gene is TRBJ1-1, the V gene TRBV19, with D perhaps matching TRBD1 (6 bases). Trimming removed 5 bases from V and 0 bases from J, with 13 bases in between. The germline V gene has CDR1 LNHDA and CDR2 SQIVND (reference sequence). The length of the CDR3 is 15 residues. CDR3 sequence: CASSPGEGVNTEAFF. CDR3 bases: TGTGCCAGTAGTCCAGGGGAGGGGGTGAACACTGAAGCTTTCTTT.

The chain carries TRBV28 and TRBJ1-2; D is uncertain. V was clipped by 5 bases and J by 5 bases, with 9 bases between them. The CDR3 contains 12 residues. CDR1 is MDHEN and CDR2 is SYDVKM in the germline V gene. The CDR3 sequence: CASSPHGYGYTF. The CDR3 DNA reads as TGTGCCAGCAGTCCGCACGGGTATGGCTACACCTTC.

The chain couples TRBV18 to TRBJ1-2; D is perhaps TRBD1 (5 bases). Trimming shortened V by 7 bases and J by 6 bases, and 18 bases separated the two germline ends. Germline loops: CDR1 KGHSH, CDR2 LQKENI. The CDR3 consists of 14 residues. The CDR3 DNA reads TGTGCCAGCTGCCCAGGCAGGGTGGCCGATGGCTACACCTTC. Amino acids: CASCPGRVADGYTF.

V is TRBV5-1 and J is TRBJ2-2, with 7 bases fitting TRBD1. V lost 3 bases and J lost 0; bases outside the gene matches: 29. The CDR3 length is 24 residues. CDR1 is SGHRS and CDR2 is YFSETQ in the germline V gene. The CDR3 nucleotides are TGCGCCAGCAGCTCCCCGGATATGATACTTAGACAGGGAAGAGGGGTAGCGAACACCGGGGAGCTGTTTTTT. It codes for CASSSPDMILRQGRGVANTGELFF.

This chain uses TRBV2 with TRBJ2-7, with D perhaps matching TRBD1 (6 bases). This CDR3 region has 13 residues. Germline assignment: CDR1 SNHLY and CDR2 FYNNEI. Trimming removed 7 bases at V and 5 bases at J, with 15 bases between. Written as DNA, the CDR3 is TGTGCCAGCAATTTCCTACAGGGCGACGAGCAGTACTTC. Its translation is CASNFLQGDEQYF.

This clone was found a few times. The rearrangement uses TRBV6-4 and TRBJ2-7; 12 nucleotides align to TRBD2. CDR1 is MRHNA, CDR2 SNTAGT, per germline. The CDR3 runs 15 residues. With V trimmed by 10 bases and J by 5 bases, 12 bases remained unmatched. The chain's CDR3 is CAIRPGASGRDEQYF. CDR3 DNA sequence: TGTGCCATCCGTCCTGGGGCTAGCGGGAGGGACGAGCAGTACTTC.

The gene calls are TRBV5-1 and TRBJ2-7; 10 bases agree with TRBD1. Trimming at V came to 5 bases and at J to 0 bases, leaving 5 bases not matched to a gene. This CDR3 has 15 residues. Germline CDR1 reads SGHRS; CDR2 reads YFSETQ. The chain's CDR3 is CASSSGTGASYEQYF. CDR3 coding DNA: TGCGCCAGCAGTTCCGGGACAGGGGCCTCCTACGAGCAGTACTTC.

The chain employs TRBV13 and TRBJ1-1; D unclear. This CDR3 spans 13 amino acids. The germline V gene has CDR1 PRHDT and CDR2 FYEKMQ (reference sequence). The V end lost 2 bases, the J end lost 4 bases, and 8 bases lay between the germline ends. The CDR3 DNA reads as TGTGCCAGCAGCTTACTTACGGGCACTGAAGCTTTCTTT. This encodes CASSLLTGTEAFF.

The CDR3 coding sequence is TGCAGCGTTGAGTTAGGACTCCACCGTCCGGATACGCAGTATTTT. Translated: CSVELGLHRPDTQYF. The V call is TRBV29-1, the J call TRBJ2-3; D perhaps matches TRBD2 (5 bases). CDR3 length equals 15 residues. The germline V gene has CDR1 SQVTM and CDR2 ANQGSEA. V was shortened by 3 bases and J by 6 bases, with 19 bases between the two germline ends.

This clone is a singleton in its sample. The chain employs TRBV10-2 and TRBJ1-5; 8 nucleotides agree with TRBD1. After removal of 2 bases from V and 0 bases from J, the junction contained 3 bases not matched to a gene. There are 16 residues in the CDR3. Germline V gene sequence: CDR1 WSHSY, CDR2 SAAADI. CDR3 in DNA: TGCGCCAGCAGTGAGACAGGGGGTTATAGCAATCAGCCCCAGCATTTT. It is translated as CASSETGGYSNQPQHF.

The chain combines TRBV11-2 with TRBJ1-1, with a possible D match to TRBD1 (5 bases). Trimming removed 0 bases at V and 7 bases at J, with 12 bases between. CDR3 length: 14 amino acids. Germline V gene lookup returns CDR1 SGHAT and CDR2 FQNNGV. The CDR3 reads CASSLDSGTGEAFF. CDR3 in DNA: TGTGCCAGCAGCTTAGATAGCGGTACAGGTGAAGCTTTCTTT.

This chain uses TRBV2 with TRBJ2-4; a weak D match, TRBD2 (5 bases). V lost 8 bases and J lost 5, with 16 bases in between. The CDR3 is made up of 14 amino acids. Germline V gives CDR1 SNHLY, CDR2 FYNNEI. The CDR3 DNA sequence: TGTGCCAGCGTACGGGGTCTAGTTGAAAACATTCAGTACTTC. Encoded protein: CASVRGLVENIQYF.

The chain uses TRBV10-1 and TRBJ2-1; the match to TRBD2 covers 9 bases. Germline loops: CDR1 WNHNN, CDR2 SYGVQD (reference sequence). This CDR3 is built from 15 residues. V trimming: 5 bases; J trimming: 7 bases; junction bases outside the gene matches: 9. The chain's CDR3 is CASSPTSGRRNEQFF. In DNA form, the CDR3 reads TGCGCCAGCAGTCCTACTAGCGGGCGTCGGAATGAGCAGTTCTTC.

This clone occurred a few times. The chain recombines TRBV2 with TRBJ2-5, with 11 bases matching TRBD2. The CDR3 is made up of 17 amino acids. The germline V gene has CDR1 SNHLY and CDR2 FYNNEI. Trimming removed 4 bases from V and 1 base from J; junction bases left unmatched: 8. The CDR3 sequence is CASSGGLAGPSQETQYF. CDR3 nucleotides: TGTGCCAGCAGTGGTGGACTAGCGGGTCCATCCCAAGAGACCCAGTACTTC. Full variable domain (outside the CDR3, taken from reference TRBV2 and TRBJ2-5): EPEVTQTPSHQVTQMGQEVILRCVPISNHLYFYWYRQILGQKVEFLVSFYNNEISEKSEIFDDQFSVERPDGSNFTLKIRSTKLEDSAMYFCASSGGLAGPSQETQYFGPGTRLLVL.

This clone was recorded only once. This chain connects TRBV2 to TRBJ2-1; 10 nucleotides match TRBD1. The germline CDR1 and CDR2 sequences are SNHLY and FYNNEI. The junction had 3 bases not matched to a gene; V was cut back by 6 bases and J by 1 base. The CDR3 is made up of 15 amino acids. CDR3 region: CASRRGQGSYNEQFF. The CDR3 coding sequence is TGTGCCAGCAGGAGGGGACAGGGGTCCTACAATGAGCAGTTCTTC.

The chain has TRBV5-1 and TRBJ2-2; 8 bases map to TRBD1. The CDR3 spans 16 residues. J lost 4 bases, V lost 5 bases, and 10 bases had no gene match. CDR1 and CDR2 (germline): SGHRS, YFSETQ. The DNA of the CDR3 is TGCGCCAGCAGGAAGACCACAGGGGGGTCCACCGGGGAGCTGTTTTTT. Protein sequence: CASRKTTGGSTGELFF.

The CDR3 loop is CASSSQGGSYGYTF. CDR3 nucleotide sequence: TGTGCCAGCAGTTCCCAGGGGGGCTCCTATGGCTACACCTTC. The chain joins TRBV28 to TRBJ1-2; 7 bases align to TRBD1. Germline loops: CDR1 MDHEN, CDR2 SYDVKM. The CDR3 runs to 14 residues. V gave up 4 bases and J gave up 4 bases; unmatched junction bases: 6.

This chain links TRBV28 with TRBJ2-7; 9 nucleotides match TRBD2. With 5 bases clipped from V and 3 bases from J, the junction kept 14 bases outside the gene matches. This CDR3 contains 17 residues. Germline CDR1 is MDHEN and CDR2 is SYDVKM. The CDR3 DNA is TGTGCCAGCAGTCCCCCTAATAGCGGGAGACATTACTACGAGCAGTACTTC. Encoded protein: CASSPPNSGRHYYEQYF.

This clone was seen just once. The chain joins TRBV7-8 to TRBJ2-7; TRBD2 might be the D (5 bases). Germline values: CDR1 SGHVS, CDR2 FQNEAQ. V was shortened by 1 base and J by 0 bases, with 10 bases between the two germline ends. The CDR3 covers 15 residues. CDR3 nucleotides: TGTGCCAGCAGCTTAGGACTATTAAGCTCCTACGAGCAGTACTTC. It encodes CASSLGLLSSYEQYF.

The chain uses TRBV27 and TRBJ2-7; 11 positions agree with TRBD1. The CDR3 covers 15 residues. Germline trimming cut 6 bases from V and 4 bases from J; bases unmatched to any gene: 8. Per the germline V gene, CDR1 is MNHEY and CDR2 is SMNVEV (reference sequence). Here the CDR3 reads CASSPPGTGGYEQYF. CDR3 in DNA: TGTGCCAGCAGCCCACCCGGGACAGGGGGATACGAGCAGTACTTC.